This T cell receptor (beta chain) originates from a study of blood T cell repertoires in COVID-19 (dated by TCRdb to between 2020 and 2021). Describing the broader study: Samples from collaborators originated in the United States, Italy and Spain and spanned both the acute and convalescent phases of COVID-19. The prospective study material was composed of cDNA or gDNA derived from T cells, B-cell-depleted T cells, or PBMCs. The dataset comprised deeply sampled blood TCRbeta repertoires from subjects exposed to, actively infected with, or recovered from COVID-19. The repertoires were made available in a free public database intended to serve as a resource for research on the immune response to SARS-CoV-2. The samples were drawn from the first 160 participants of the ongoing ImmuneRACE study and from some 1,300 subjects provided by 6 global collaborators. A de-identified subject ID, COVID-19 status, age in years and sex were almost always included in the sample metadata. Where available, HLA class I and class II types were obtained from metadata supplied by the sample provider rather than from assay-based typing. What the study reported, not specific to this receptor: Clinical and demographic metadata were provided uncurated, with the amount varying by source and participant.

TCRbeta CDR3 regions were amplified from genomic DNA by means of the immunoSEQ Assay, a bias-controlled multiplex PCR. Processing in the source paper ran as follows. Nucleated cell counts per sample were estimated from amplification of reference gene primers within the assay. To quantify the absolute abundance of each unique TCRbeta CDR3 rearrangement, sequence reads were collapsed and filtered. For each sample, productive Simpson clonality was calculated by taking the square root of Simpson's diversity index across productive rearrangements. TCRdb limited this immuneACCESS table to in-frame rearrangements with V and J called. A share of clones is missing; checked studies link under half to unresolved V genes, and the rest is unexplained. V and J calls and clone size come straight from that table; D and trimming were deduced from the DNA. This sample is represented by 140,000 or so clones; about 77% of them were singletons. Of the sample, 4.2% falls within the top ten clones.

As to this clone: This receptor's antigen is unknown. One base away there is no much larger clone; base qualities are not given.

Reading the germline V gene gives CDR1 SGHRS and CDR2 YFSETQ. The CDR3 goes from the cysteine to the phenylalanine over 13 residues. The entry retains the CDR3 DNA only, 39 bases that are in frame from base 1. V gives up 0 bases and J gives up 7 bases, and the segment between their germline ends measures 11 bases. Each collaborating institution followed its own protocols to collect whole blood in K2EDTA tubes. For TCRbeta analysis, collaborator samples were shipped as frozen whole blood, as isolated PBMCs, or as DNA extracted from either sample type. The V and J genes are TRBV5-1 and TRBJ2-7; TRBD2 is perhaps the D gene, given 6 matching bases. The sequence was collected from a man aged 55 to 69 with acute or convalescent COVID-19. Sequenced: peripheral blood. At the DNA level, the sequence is TGCGCCAGCAGCTTGGAAGGGGCGGGAGAGCAGTACTTC. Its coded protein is CASSLEGAGEQYF.